This T cell receptor (beta chain) is drawn from a study of regulatory T cells in long-lasting Graves disease. This clonotype was found many times. Antigen specificity is unknown. Indicated time point: newly diagnosed GD, antithyroid drugs for less than 3 months. After RNA was extracted from PBMCs, the TCR library was made from it. The TCR beta library used iRepertoire HTBI primers with Arm-PCR amplification of CDR3. TCRdb called the multiplex PCR reads again in MiXCR, with one record for every CDR3 protein. Of 350,000 to 400,000 distinct CDR3 sequences in the sample, roughly 15% were seen once. Findings and limits, study-wide: Persistent disease was associated with favored TRBV28 usage and with favored use of TRBJ1-2 and TRBJ2-5.

V gave up 4 bases and J gave up 5 bases; unmatched junction bases: 4. This CDR3 contains 13 residues. From germline, CDR1 is KGHSY and CDR2 FQNENV. V is TRBV16 and J is TRBJ1-2; 7 bases are a match to TRBD1. The receptor comes from a female donor with Graves disease. The sequenced sample was peripheral blood mononuclear cells (PBMCs), obtained at new diagnosis, from a patient treated with antithyroid drugs. The CDR3 reads CASSRDRVYGYTF. Written as DNA, the CDR3 is TGTGCCAGCAGCCGAGACAGGGTGTATGGCTACACCTTC.